This passage covers 12 T cell receptor beta chains from one sample sequenced in a study of blood T cell repertoires in COVID-19. Assay: immunoSEQ multiplex PCR; the TCRdb copy retains only in-frame clones and omits some. The sample lists a few hundred thousand clones, 86% seen once, with about 4.1% in the top ten. The specimen sequenced was PBMCs or T cells enriched from blood (not recorded which). These TCRs come from a woman between 40 and 55 years old with acute COVID-19.

In DNA, the CDR3 is TGCGCCAGCAGCCGATCCGGGACAGGGAACTCACCCCTCCACTTT. Its translation is CASSRSGTGNSPLHF. The gene calls are TRBV4-3 and TRBJ1-6, with 9 bases fitting TRBD1. With V trimmed by 4 bases and J by 10 bases, 8 bases remained unmatched. The CDR3 consists of 15 residues. Germline CDR1 reads LGHNA; CDR2 reads YSLEER.

This clone was seen a handful of times. V gene TRBV12-3 or TRBV12-4 combines with J gene TRBJ2-1; D unresolved. The CDR3 consists of 11 residues. V lost 6 bases and J lost 8, with 8 bases in between. CDR3 DNA sequence: TGTGCCAGCAGCCTACGTGATGAGCAGTTCTTC. Residues: CASSLRDEQFF.

The chain combines TRBV7-4 with TRBJ2-1; possibly TRBD2 for D (5 bases). Trimming stripped 0 bases from V and 6 bases from J, with 18 bases between. The germline V gene encodes CDR1 SGHVT and CDR2 SQSDAQ. The CDR3 length is 17 residues. Here the CDR3 reads CASSLAAVRTEGNEQFF. CDR3 coding DNA: TGTGCCAGCAGCTTAGCGGCTGTGAGGACTGAGGGCAATGAGCAGTTCTTC.

This clone showed up just a few times. V usage is TRBV11-2 and J usage is TRBJ2-6; 8 nucleotides align to TRBD1. V lost 3 bases to trimming and J lost 2 bases; unmatched junction nucleotides: 9. There are 18 residues in the CDR3. Germline CDR1 is SGHAT and CDR2 is FQNNGV. The CDR3 is CASSFRGRIIAGANVLTF. Written as DNA, the CDR3 is TGTGCCAGCAGCTTCAGGGGGCGCATAATTGCTGGGGCCAACGTCCTGACTTTC.

This chain connects TRBV11-3 to TRBJ1-5; a weak D match, TRBD1 (5 bases). The V end lost 4 bases, the J end lost 0 bases, and 13 bases lay between the germline ends. The CDR3 is 16 residues long. Looked up from germline, CDR1 is SGHNT and CDR2 is YENEEA. As DNA, the CDR3 is TGTGCCAGCAGCTCCGCCCTGACAGTTAGCAATCAGCCCCAGCATTTT. This codes for CASSSALTVSNQPQHF.

This clone was counted once. The chain joins TRBV14 to TRBJ1-2, with D tentatively TRBD1 (5 bases). Germline V gene sequence: CDR1 SGHDN, CDR2 FVKESK. The CDR3 totals 13 residues. Trimming left V 5 bases short and J 4 bases short, with 11 bases between. The CDR3 protein is CASSAGRTYGYTF. In DNA, the CDR3 is TGTGCCAGCAGCGCGGGACGGACCTATGGCTACACCTTC.

The chain carries TRBV29-1 and TRBJ2-3; 7 bases line up with TRBD2. V shed 5 bases and J 5 bases; nucleotides not matched to a gene: 7. The germline V gene encodes CDR1 SQVTM and CDR2 ANQGSEA. This CDR3 has 13 residues. The CDR3 bases are TGCAGCGTTCGGCGGGGGAGTATAGATACGCAGTATTTT. Translation gives CSVRRGSIDTQYF.

V gene TRBV25-1 combines with J gene TRBJ1-1, with 7 bases lining up with TRBD1. Germline assignment: CDR1 MGHDK and CDR2 SYGVNS. With 2 bases clipped from V and 2 bases from J, the junction kept 5 bases outside the gene matches. The CDR3 spans 15 residues. Here the CDR3 reads CASSEPGTANTEAFF. DNA for the CDR3: TGTGCCAGCAGTGAACCTGGGACAGCAAACACTGAAGCTTTCTTT.

The chain uses TRBV19 and TRBJ2-7; D perhaps matches TRBD2 (6 bases). V lost 5 bases and J lost 2, with 13 bases in between. The V gene's germline CDR1 is LNHDA and CDR2 SQIVND (reference sequence). CDR3 length: 14 residues. CDR3 nucleotides: TGTGCCAGTAGTCCCGGAGGGTCTGCCTACGAGCAGTACTTC. It translates to CASSPGGSAYEQYF.

The genes are TRBV5-6 and TRBJ2-2; D gene ambiguous. The ends were cut back, 2 bases at V and 3 bases at J, with 5 bases in the middle. Germline V gene sequence: CDR1 SGHDT, CDR2 YYEEEE. The CDR3 has 13 residues. CDR3 in DNA: TGTGCCAGCAGCTTCGGGTACACCGGGGAGCTGTTTTTT. Its protein product is CASSFGYTGELFF.

This clone has just a few counts. The chain recombines TRBV5-4 with TRBJ2-5; perhaps TRBD2 as D (5 bases). V was clipped by 4 bases and J by 2 bases, with 12 bases between them. This CDR3 is built from 14 residues. Germline V lookup: CDR1 SGHNT, CDR2 YYREEE (reference sequence). The CDR3 nucleotides read TGTGCCAGCAGCACGGCGGGTCGACAAGAGACCCAGTACTTC. Encoded protein: CASSTAGRQETQYF.

The V and J genes are TRBV3-1 (or the pseudogene TRBV3-2) and TRBJ1-6, with D perhaps matching TRBD1 (6 bases). This CDR3 is 17 amino acids long. The V gene's germline CDR1 is LGHDT and CDR2 YNNKEL (reference sequence). The ends were cut back, 5 bases at V and 7 bases at J, with 21 bases in the middle. The DNA of the CDR3 is TGTGCCAGCAGCTTAAGCCGGGGGGCAGGGTACAATTCACCCCTCCACTTT. Protein product: CASSLSRGAGYNSPLHF.